A selection of T cell receptor beta chains follows, all from one sample in a study of lymphopenia after photon versus proton radiotherapy. TCRdb's copy holds only in-frame clones and misses some; the assay was immunoSEQ multiplex PCR. This sample yields roughly 45,000 clones, of which approximately 83% are seen a single time; approximately 2.1% belongs to the top ten. Material: peripheral blood, obtained from a patient treated with photon-based radiotherapy. The receptors originated from a man aged 35 to 55 with gastric cancer. The CDR3 runs from the conserved cysteine through the conserved F or W. The D gene is left open where the match is weak. Expanded clones get a size class; other rows say once, few or many, or leave the size out.

v_gene,d_gene,abundance,j_gene,CDR3aa,CDR3nt
TRBV18,NA,NA,TRBJ1-1,CASSPDSSNTEAFF,TGTGCCAGCTCACCCGACAGTTCGAACACTGAAGCTTTCTTT
TRBV11-2,NA,few,TRBJ2-3,CASSGYTDTQYF,TGTGCCAGCAGCGGGTACACAGATACGCAGTATTTT
TRBV6-6,TRBD1,NA,TRBJ1-1,CASSYSTGAEAFF,TGTGCCAGCAGTTACTCGACAGGGGCTGAAGCTTTCTTT
TRBV6-1,NA,NA,TRBJ2-5,CASSERRGETQYF,TGTGCCAGCAGTGAAAGACGGGGGGAGACCCAGTACTTC
TRBV4-1,NA,NA,TRBJ2-3,CASSQDSRTIGRFGTQYF,TGCGCCAGCAGCCAAGATAGCCGGACTATTGGACGTTTCGGTACGCAGTATTTT
TRBV7-2,TRBD2,NA,TRBJ2-7,CASSPGLAGDEQYF,TGTGCCAGCAGCCCGGGACTAGCGGGGGACGAGCAGTACTTC
TRBV7-2,NA,few,TRBJ1-2,CASSLADLGGYTF,TGTGCCAGCAGCTTAGCGGACCTGGGAGGCTACACCTTC
TRBV10-3,TRBD1,NA,TRBJ2-5,CAISPGTGDETQYF,TGTGCCATCAGCCCCGGGACAGGGGATGAGACCCAGTACTTC
TRBV6-1,TRBD1,NA,TRBJ2-3,CASDAGQGRADTQYF,TGTGCCAGCGACGCTGGACAGGGGCGGGCAGATACGCAGTATTTT
TRBV16,NA,NA,TRBJ1-6,CASSQSPQAYSPLHF,TGTGCCAGCAGCCAATCTCCCCAGGCTTACTCACCCCTCCACTTT
TRBV9,NA,few,TRBJ1-1,CASSPDSLNTEAFF,TGTGCCAGCAGCCCGGACAGTTTGAACACTGAAGCTTTCTTT
TRBV27,TRBD1,NA,TRBJ2-4,CASRGTGKNIQYF,TGTGCCAGCAGGGGGACAGGTAAAAACATTCAGTACTTC
TRBV6-5,NA,NA,TRBJ1-3,CASSPMVGLPDTIYF,TGTGCCAGCAGTCCTATGGTGGGACTCCCGGACACCATATATTTT
TRBV5-1,TRBD2,NA,TRBJ2-1,CASSPGLAGGFYNEQFF,TGCGCCAGCAGCCCTGGACTAGCGGGGGGATTCTACAATGAGCAGTTCTTC
TRBV5-1,NA,NA,TRBJ1-1,CASSGEGGTEAFF,TGCGCCAGCAGTGGAGAGGGAGGTACTGAAGCTTTCTTT
TRBV5-6,NA,NA,TRBJ2-7,CASSLGHGQYF,TGTGCCAGCAGCTTGGGGCACGGGCAGTACTTC
TRBV30,TRBD1,NA,TRBJ2-7,CAWTRGGREQYF,TGTGCCTGGACCCGAGGGGGCAGGGAGCAGTACTTC
TRBV7-2,NA,NA,TRBJ2-5,CASRGAQYGTQYF,TGTGCCAGCAGGGGGGCCCAGTACGGGACCCAGTACTTC
TRBV5-5,NA,NA,TRBJ2-2,CASSLVGPGELFF,TGTGCCAGCAGCTTGGTTGGTCCCGGGGAGCTGTTTTTT
TRBV11-2,NA,few,TRBJ2-5,CASSLEWQNQETQYF,TGTGCCAGCAGCTTAGAGTGGCAGAACCAAGAGACCCAGTACTTC
TRBV2,NA,few,TRBJ2-7,CASTPLYEQYF,TGTGCCAGCACCCCACTCTACGAGCAGTACTTC
TRBV5-1,TRBD1,NA,TRBJ2-1,CASSSSGGPGEKQFF,TGCGCCAGCAGCTCCTCAGGGGGCCCCGGAGAAAAGCAGTTCTTC